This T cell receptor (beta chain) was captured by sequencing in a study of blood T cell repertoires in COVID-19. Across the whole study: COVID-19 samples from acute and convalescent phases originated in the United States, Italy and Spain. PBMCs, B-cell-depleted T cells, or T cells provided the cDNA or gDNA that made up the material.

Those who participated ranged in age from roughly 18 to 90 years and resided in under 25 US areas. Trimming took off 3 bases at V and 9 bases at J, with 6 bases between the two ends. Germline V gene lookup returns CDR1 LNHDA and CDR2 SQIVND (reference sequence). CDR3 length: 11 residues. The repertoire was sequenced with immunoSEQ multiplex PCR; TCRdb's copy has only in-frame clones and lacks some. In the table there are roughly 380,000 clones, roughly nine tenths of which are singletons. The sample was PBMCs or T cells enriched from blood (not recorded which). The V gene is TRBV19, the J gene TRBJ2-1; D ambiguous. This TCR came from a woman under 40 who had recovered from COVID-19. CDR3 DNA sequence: TGTGCCAGTAGTATCAGAGGTGAGCAGTTCTTC. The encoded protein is CASSIRGEQFF.